This T cell receptor (beta chain) was captured in a study of T cell responses to AZD1222 COVID-19 vaccine (dated by TCRdb to the early 2020s). Regarding the study in general: AZD1222 recipients whose second dose came at about 4 weeks and those whose second dose came at about 12 weeks were combined into one group, since spike-specific TCR depth and breadth did not differ between the two schedules. Trial participants were enrolled by age into subgroups of 18-55, 56-69 and 70-plus years, and approximately 150, 30 and 60 TCR-sequenced participants, respectively, were included in these subgroups. A total of about 230 trial participants underwent TCR sequencing, of whom 200 to 220 received two doses of AZD1222 and around 25 received two doses of the MenACWY control vaccine.

The sample's time point label, decoded: baseline before first vaccination. Vaccinee samples came from UK trials COV001 and COV002, including a single-blind randomized controlled phase 2/3 trial of AZD1222 (ChAdOx1 nCoV-19) in healthy adults. For TCRbeta chain sequencing, PBMC samples were collected from trial participants at day 0 and at day 28 after the second dose. The CDR3 regions of human TCRbeta chains were analyzed by immunosequencing. The paper's data handling went like this. TCRs in the repertoires were matched against a reference library of SARS-CoV-2-specific TCRs that had been generated with the MIRA antigen-specificity platform. Breadth meant the fraction of unique TCRs that were SARS-CoV-2-associated, whereas depth meant the fraction of total T cells that were SARS-CoV-2-associated. Each spike-specific TCR was assigned to its reactive spike region and to a CD4 or CD8 class using the MIRA data. Log10-transformed breadth and depth values were compared by one-way ANOVA with Sidak's multiple comparisons tests. Held by TCRdb, this immuneACCESS table contains in-frame sequences only and omits some clones. Under half of the omission traces to an unresolved V gene where checked; the cause of the rest is unknown. That table furnishes V, J and clone size, whereas the DNA furnished D and trimming. This sample has approximately 120,000 clones in its table, and approximately 86% of those were observed once. Approximately 5.5% of the sample lies in the top ten.

The CDR3 measures 12 amino acids from cysteine to phenylalanine. Only the CDR3 part of the read is kept: 36 bases, read in frame from the first base. Looking up the germline V gene yields CDR1 SGHTA and CDR2 FQGNSA. The junction shows trimming of 6 bases on V and 3 bases on J, plus 9 bases between the germline ends. Overall study outcomes, separate from this receptor: Most participants were white British and females outnumbered males, and the authors suggested that clonal diversity may have been underestimated. Reportedly, close to half of the unique spike-specific TCRs recognized epitopes lying outside the regions that are mutated in the B.1.351 and B.1.1.7 variants. Vaccine-associated CD4 TCRs spanned the whole spike protein, with dominant responses in regions 160-218 and 743-854. In the small 56-69-year group, the increase in depth fell short of significance, most likely because of low power. Because no day 14 peak-response samples were available, the repertoires could be characterized only after the peak T cell response. A significant rise in spike-specific TCR breadth and depth was observed after two AZD1222 doses relative to day 0 and relative to MenACWY recipients. Conclusions about previously exposed vaccinees are limited, since just six AZD1222 recipients were seropositive for SARS-CoV-2 at baseline.

The count of this clone is one. What this receptor recognizes is not known. No base qualities exist here, and no much larger clone lies one base off it. The chain links TRBV7-2 with TRBJ2-7; the D gene cannot be named for sure. The sequence derives from an adult in good health. The sample here was peripheral blood, taken on day 0 of AZD1222 vaccination. The encoded CDR3 is CASRAANYEQYF. Read as DNA, the sequence is TGTGCCAGCAGGGCCGCTAACTACGAGCAGTACTTC. The CDR3 plus the reference TRBV7-2 and TRBJ2-7 genes for the other parts give the full variable domain: GAGVSQSPSNKVTEKGKDVELRCDPISGHTALYWYRQSLGQGLEFLIYFQGNSAPDKSGLPSDRFSAERTGGSVSTLTIQRTQQEDSAVYLCASRAANYEQYFGPGTRLTVT.